The T cell receptor (beta chain) under discussion was sequenced for a study of blood T cell repertoires in COVID-19. Method: immunoSEQ multiplex PCR; TCRdb's copy keeps in-frame clones and lacks some. The sample includes 100,000 to 120,000 clones, approximately 90% seen only once; the top ten take almost 8.5%. Sequencing was done on a sample of peripheral blood. The source is a woman aged 70-85 years who had recovered from COVID-19.

This CDR3 is CASSLGGGLTEAFF. The CDR3 DNA reads TGTGCCAGCAGCTTAGGCGGAGGGCTCACTGAAGCTTTCTTT. This chain uses TRBV7-2 with TRBJ1-1; no clear D gene. The CDR3 length is 14 residues. Germline V gene lookup returns CDR1 SGHTA and CDR2 FQGNSA. V lost 1 base and J lost 4, with 10 bases in between.